This record looks at one T cell receptor (beta chain) sequence and its context. The sample has other DNA sequences that encode this CDR3 too. Adults between roughly 18 and 95 years of age took part from some 25 US areas. TCRdb's table, derived via immunoSEQ multiplex PCR, lists solely in-frame clones and lacks some. The data contain a few hundred thousand clones, about 90% of them seen just once; the ten biggest clones take up about 2.1%. These data come from a study of blood T cell repertoires in COVID-19. Study details: Researchers got acute and convalescent COVID-19 samples from the United States, Italy and Spain.

V gave up 5 bases and J gave up 2 bases; unmatched junction bases: 5. Germline V gene data show CDR1 as MDHEN and CDR2 as SYDVKM. The CDR3 contains 15 residues. This chain links TRBV28 with TRBJ1-5; 8 bases are a match to TRBD1. The sequence came from a man aged 35 to 55 in a cohort exposed to, infected with or recovered from COVID-19 (not recorded which). Specimen: PBMCs or T cells enriched from blood (not recorded which). CDR3 sequence (DNA): TGTGCCAGCAGTCCTGACAGGGGTGGCAATCAGCCCCAGCATTTT. Its protein is CASSPDRGGNQPQHF.